These 25 T cell receptor beta chains originate from one sample sequenced in a study of graft-versus-host responses after intestinal transplantation. Sequenced by immunoSEQ multiplex PCR; TCRdb stores in-frame clones only, minus some. The sample consists of 90,000 to 120,000 clones, about 88% of them appearing once. What these receptors recognize is not known. The material was unstimulated CD4+ T cells sorted from spleen or lymph node cells, obtained before intestinal transplant. The receptor source for this set is a human donor who received an intestinal transplant.

V is TRBV25-1 and J is TRBJ1-5; no clear D. Per germline, CDR1 MGHDK and CDR2 SYGVNS. The germline V and J ends were trimmed by 6 bases and 8 bases, with 17 bases remaining between them. The CDR3 spans 14 residues. The CDR3 loop is CASSPGSQREPQHF. The CDR3 nucleotides are TGTGCCAGCAGCCCGGGCTCCCAAAGGGAGCCCCAGCATTTT. Full variable domain (remainder filled in from reference TRBV25-1 and TRBJ1-5): EADIYQTPRYLVIGTGKKITLECSQTMGHDKMYWYQQDPGMELHLIHYSYGVNSTEKGDLSSESTVSRIRTEHFPLTLESARPSHTSQYLCASSPGSQREPQHFGDGTRLSIL.

The CDR3 DNA reads as TGTGCCAGCAGCTTCGACAGGGCCTGGGAGACCCAGTACTTC. Translating it yields CASSFDRAWETQYF. The chain employs TRBV11-2 and TRBJ2-5; TRBD1 matches at 7 bases. The CDR3 is made up of 14 amino acids. Germline lookup yields CDR1 SGHAT and CDR2 FQNNGV. Unmatched junction bases numbered 6, after V lost 3 bases and J lost 5 bases. The full variable domain, in which reference TRBV11-2 and TRBJ2-5 provide the parts outside the CDR3, is EAGVAQSPRYKIIEKRQSVAFWCNPISGHATLYWYQQILGQGPKLLIQFQNNGVVDDSQLPKDRFSAERLKGVDSTLKIQPAKLEDSAVYLCASSFDRAWETQYFGPGTRLLVL.

The chain carries TRBV5-6 and TRBJ1-3, with D possibly being TRBD1 (6 bases). CDR1 is SGHDT, CDR2 YYEEEE, per germline. V lost 2 bases, J lost 3 bases, and 9 bases lay in between. This CDR3 is built from 14 residues. Here the CDR3 reads CASSFGTIGNTIYF. The CDR3 nucleotides are TGTGCCAGCAGCTTCGGGACAATTGGAAACACCATATATTTT.

The rearrangement links TRBV6-6 to TRBJ1-4; 9 nucleotides match TRBD1. Germline trimming cut 6 bases from V and 6 bases from J; bases unmatched to any gene: 8. Per germline, CDR1 MNHNY and CDR2 SVGAGI (reference sequence). The CDR3 spans 15 residues. CDR3 amino acids: CASSPRGQGHEKLFF. As DNA, the CDR3 is TGTGCCAGCAGCCCCCGGGGACAGGGTCATGAAAAACTGTTTTTT.

The chain employs TRBV7-9 and TRBJ2-1; D is possibly TRBD1 or TRBD2 (5 bases each). V shed 1 base and J shed 6 bases, with 16 bases lying between them. In germline, CDR1 is SEHNR, CDR2 FQNEAQ (reference sequence). CDR3 size: 16 residues. The CDR3 DNA sequence: TGTGCCAGCAGCTTAGTCGGGCGGGCGAGGGGCAATGAGCAGTTCTTC. Translation gives CASSLVGRARGNEQFF.

This sequence joins TRBV11-3 and TRBJ1-1; no definite D call. The CDR3 length is 14 residues. V was pared by 3 bases and J by 4 bases, with 12 bases between. Per germline, CDR1 SGHNT and CDR2 YENEEA. This CDR3 is CASSLRWPSTEAFF. Written as DNA, the CDR3 is TGTGCCAGCAGCTTGCGGTGGCCCTCCACTGAAGCTTTCTTT.

CDR3 loop: CASKKGQGGYQPQHF. For the CDR3, the DNA is TGTGCCAGCAAGAAGGGACAGGGGGGCTACCAGCCCCAGCATTTT. The rearrangement uses TRBV6-6 and TRBJ1-5; 11 nucleotides align to TRBD1. This CDR3 is 15 amino acids long. Germline V gives CDR1 MNHNY, CDR2 SVGAGI (reference sequence). J was trimmed by 7 bases and V by 7 bases; bases with no gene match: 9.

A single count supports this clone. The chain uses TRBV11-1 and TRBJ1-1; D perhaps matches TRBD1 (5 bases). Germline assignment: CDR1 SGHAT and CDR2 FQDESV (reference sequence). V was cut by 5 bases and J by 1 base, with 11 bases left in between. This CDR3 contains 14 residues. The CDR3 coding sequence is TGTGCCAGCAGCCTGGGACTGCCGAACACTGAAGCTTTCTTT. This translates into CASSLGLPNTEAFF.

The chain links TRBV19 to TRBJ1-5; a possible D gene is TRBD1 (5 bases). V was shortened by 7 bases and J by 5 bases, with 15 bases between the two germline ends. The CDR3 totals 14 residues. Germline CDR1 is LNHDA and CDR2 is SQIVND (reference sequence). The CDR3 sequence is CASTSGTTDQPQHF. CDR3 bases: TGTGCCAGTACCTCCGGGACGACCGATCAGCCCCAGCATTTT.

The chain couples TRBV10-2 to TRBJ2-1, with D unclear. The ends were cut back, 4 bases at V and 9 bases at J, with 13 bases in the middle. The CDR3 consists of 13 residues. Germline CDR1 is WSHSY and CDR2 is SAAADI. CDR3 loop: CASSVGRGGEQFF. CDR3 DNA: TGCGCCAGCAGTGTCGGGCGCGGCGGTGAGCAGTTCTTC.

This clone has just one count. V and J are TRBV11-1 and TRBJ1-4; D not resolved. The germline gives CDR1 SGHAT, CDR2 FQDESV (reference sequence). The CDR3 has 16 amino acids. V was clipped by 4 bases and J by 11 bases, with 23 bases between them. CDR3 sequence: CASSYAPDGGGYKLFF. The CDR3 DNA sequence: TGTGCCAGCAGCTATGCCCCGGACGGTGGAGGTTATAAACTGTTTTTT.

V usage is TRBV18 and J usage is TRBJ1-4; possible D gene TRBD1, 6 bases. This CDR3 is built from 15 residues. Germline V gene sequence: CDR1 KGHSH, CDR2 LQKENI. V was cut by 4 bases and J by 5 bases, with 14 bases left in between. CDR3 bases: TGTGCCAGCTCACGAAGGGGGAGCTTAAATGAAAAACTGTTTTTT. Its protein is CASSRRGSLNEKLFF.

There are a few counts of this clone. This chain connects TRBV5-1 to TRBJ1-3, with D hard to call. The CDR3 extends over 14 amino acids. Germline CDR1 and CDR2: SGHRS and YFSETQ. With 0 bases removed from V and 0 bases from J, the gap between germline ends came to 4 bases. The CDR3 reads CASSLGHSGNTIYF. The CDR3 nucleotides are TGCGCCAGCAGCTTGGGACACTCTGGAAACACCATATATTTT. The whole variable domain, remainder taken from reference TRBV5-1 and TRBJ1-3, is KAGVTQTPRYLIKTRGQQVTLSCSPISGHRSVSWYQQTPGQGLQFLFEYFSETQRNKGNFPGRFSGRQFSNSRSEMNVSTLELGDSALYLCASSLGHSGNTIYFGEGSWLTVV.

The gene calls are TRBV4-2 and TRBJ2-7; TRBD1 agrees at 9 bases. The CDR3 has 16 amino acids. The junction had 9 bases not matched to a gene; V was cut back by 4 bases and J by 2 bases. In germline, CDR1 is LGHNA, CDR2 YNFKEQ. CDR3 nucleotides: TGTGCCAGCAGCCCCGAGGGACAGGGTTTCCCCTACGAGCAGTACTTC. Translation: CASSPEGQGFPYEQYF.

As to this clone: The junction shows a germline mismatch at one end, possibly a read error. The gene calls are TRBV6-5 and TRBJ2-5, with 13 bases identical to TRBD2. CDR1 and CDR2 (germline): MNHEY, SVGAGI. CDR3 length: 13 residues. CDR3 bases: TGTGCCAGCAGTTCCACTAGCGGGGGGGCTTCGGACTTC. Translating gives CASSSTSGGASDF.

The rearrangement links TRBV11-2 to TRBJ1-5, with D perhaps TRBD1 (5 bases). CDR1 is SGHAT, CDR2 FQNNGV, per germline. Trimming took off 3 bases at V and 2 bases at J, with 14 bases between the two ends. The CDR3 runs to 16 residues. The CDR3 bases are TGTGCCAGCAGCTTGGGTGTTCGAGGGGGCAATCAGCCCCAGCATTTT. As protein: CASSLGVRGGNQPQHF.

This chain connects TRBV7-6 to TRBJ1-2, with a weak D call TRBD1 (6 bases). Trimming shortened V by 5 bases and J by 4 bases, and 17 bases separated the two germline ends. Germline V gene sequence: CDR1 SGHVS, CDR2 FNYEAQ. CDR3 length: 15 amino acids. The CDR3 region has the DNA TGTGCCAGCAGCATCAACCCCGGGACAAGCTATGGCTACACCTTC. Residues: CASSINPGTSYGYTF.

This rearrangement joins TRBV5-1 to TRBJ2-5; D possibly corresponds to TRBD2 (5 bases). Germline CDR1 reads SGHRS; CDR2 reads YFSETQ. The CDR3 consists of 16 residues. With 1 base removed from V and 1 base from J, the gap between germline ends came to 14 bases. CDR3 amino acids: CASSLYSGLPQETQYF. The DNA of the CDR3 is TGCGCCAGCAGCTTGTATTCCGGACTTCCCCAAGAGACCCAGTACTTC.

The chain uses TRBV6-1 and TRBJ2-5; no clear D. This CDR3 is built from 12 residues. Between the trimmed V and J ends, which lost 4 bases and 4 bases, there was a span of 7 bases. Germline CDR1 reads MNHNS; CDR2 reads SASEGT. The CDR3 sequence is CASSGLVETQYF. CDR3 DNA: TGTGCCAGCAGTGGGCTAGTAGAGACCCAGTACTTC.

The rearrangement uses TRBV2 and TRBJ1-1; possibly TRBD1 for D (6 bases). Germline V gene data show CDR1 as SNHLY and CDR2 as FYNNEI. This CDR3 has 14 residues. V was pared by 4 bases and J by 2 bases, with 11 bases between. CDR3: CASSAIQGNTEAFF. CDR3 coding DNA: TGTGCCAGCAGTGCCATACAGGGCAACACTGAAGCTTTCTTT.

The table lists this clone with a count of one. The chain carries TRBV5-1 and TRBJ2-3; D is unclear. The CDR3 runs to 13 residues. V was cut by 0 bases and J by 5 bases, with 7 bases left in between. CDR1 SGHRS and CDR2 YFSETQ come from the germline V gene. The CDR3 reads CASSLEARDTQYF. The CDR3 DNA sequence: TGCGCCAGCAGCTTGGAGGCTAGAGATACGCAGTATTTT. Complete variable domain (other parts from reference TRBV5-1 and TRBJ2-3): KAGVTQTPRYLIKTRGQQVTLSCSPISGHRSVSWYQQTPGQGLQFLFEYFSETQRNKGNFPGRFSGRQFSNSRSEMNVSTLELGDSALYLCASSLEARDTQYFGPGTRLTVL.

This rearrangement joins TRBV2 to TRBJ1-2; the D gene is possibly TRBD1 (5 bases). There are 16 residues in the CDR3. The germline V gene has CDR1 SNHLY and CDR2 FYNNEI. The germline V and J ends were trimmed by 2 bases and 4 bases, with 17 bases remaining between them. The CDR3 loop reads CASSEREQVYGYGYTF. The DNA for the CDR3 is TGTGCCAGCAGTGAAAGGGAACAGGTTTACGGCTATGGCTACACCTTC. Combining the CDR3 with reference TRBV2 and TRBJ1-2 gives the whole variable domain EPEVTQTPSHQVTQMGQEVILRCVPISNHLYFYWYRQILGQKVEFLVSFYNNEISEKSEIFDDQFSVERPDGSNFTLKIRSTKLEDSAMYFCASSEREQVYGYGYTFGSGTRLTVV.

This rearrangement joins TRBV10-2 to TRBJ1-5, with D tentatively TRBD1 (5 bases). The CDR3 contains 17 residues. V was pared by 0 bases and J by 2 bases, with 14 bases between. The germline CDR1 and CDR2 sequences are WSHSY and SAAADI. CDR3 loop: CASSESIGVFGNQPQHF. The CDR3 nucleotides are TGCGCCAGCAGTGAGTCGATAGGGGTCTTCGGCAATCAGCCCCAGCATTTT.

The V gene is TRBV23-1, the J gene TRBJ1-5; D not certain. TRBV23-1 is an ORF, with its function uncertain. The germline V and J ends were trimmed by 4 bases and 4 bases, with 5 bases remaining between them. The CDR3 is 12 residues long. The CDR3 sequence is CASSLANQPQHF. CDR3 sequence (DNA): TGCGCCAGCAGTCTAGCAAATCAGCCCCAGCATTTT.

The rearrangement joins TRBV6-1 to TRBJ2-5; D is unclear. Germline CDR1 is MNHNS and CDR2 is SASEGT. V was cut by 6 bases and J by 3 bases, with 14 bases left in between. This CDR3 is 14 amino acids long. The CDR3 protein is CASSLGPRKETQYF. As DNA, the CDR3 is TGTGCCAGCAGCTTGGGTCCGCGGAAAGAGACCCAGTACTTC.